Below, 25 T cell receptor beta chains from the same sample are listed, as sequenced in a study of blood T cells in healthy people across ages. PCR was performed a second time for 7 to 11 cycles using a sample-barcoded 5' primer and a J-beta primer mix. TCRdb independently ran MiXCR on the 5' RACE reads; one entry per CDR3 protein. The sample carries 1.2 million to 1.5 million distinct CDR3 sequences, 59% recorded once. Sequencing input: blood. Receptor source: a man between 18 and 35 years old in good health.

This chain connects TRBV3-1 to TRBJ2-4; D is perhaps TRBD1 (5 bases). The end of the DNA aligns better with TRBJ2-5, so the J call may be wrong. CDR1 is LGHDT, CDR2 YNNKEL, per germline (reference sequence). This CDR3 has 13 residues. CDR3 protein: CASTGTGQETQYF. The CDR3, as DNA: TGTGCCAGCACCGGAACAGGCCAAGAGACCCAGTACTTC.

The chain has TRBV9 and TRBJ1-2; the D gene is possibly TRBD1 (6 bases). Trimming stripped 3 bases from V and 11 bases from J, with 44 bases between. Germline CDR1 SGDLS, CDR2 YYNGEE. This CDR3 has 22 amino acids. CDR3 loop: CASSGNEDSLGSIFWFGGRYTF. CDR3 DNA sequence: TGTGCCAGCAGCGGTAATGAGGACAGTTTGGGATCGATATTTTGGTTTGGTGGTCGATACACCTTC.

The chain is built from TRBV20-1 and TRBJ2-3; 7 bases are a match to TRBD1. The CDR3 contains 14 residues. Trimming at V came to 3 bases and at J to 6 bases, leaving 9 bases not matched to a gene. CDR1 is DFQATT and CDR2 is SNEGSKA in the germline V gene (reference sequence). The CDR3 bases are TGCAGTGCTAGCTCCCGGGACAGAGGGGATACGCAGTATTTT. It specifies CSASSRDRGDTQYF.

This clonotype was seen more than once but under ten times. The gene calls are TRBV2 and TRBJ2-5; D is unresolved. Germline V gene data show CDR1 as SNHLY and CDR2 as FYNNEI. Trimming took off 6 bases at V and 3 bases at J, with 17 bases between the two ends. The CDR3 covers 15 residues. The CDR3, as DNA: TGTGCCAGCAGCCCTGGCACCATTCGGGAAGAGACCCAGTACTTC. Protein product: CASSPGTIREETQYF.

This sequence joins TRBV9 and TRBJ2-1; tentatively, D is TRBD2 (5 bases). CDR1 is SGDLS, CDR2 YYNGEE, per germline. CDR3 length: 11 residues. Deletions cut 1 base from V and 12 bases from J, with 8 bases between. The CDR3 region is CASSVSGGQFF. The CDR3 nucleotides are TGTGCCAGCAGCGTAAGCGGTGGGCAGTTCTTC.

There are a few counts of this clonotype. The chain carries TRBV4-1 and TRBJ2-7; D remains unclear. Germline CDR1 reads MGHRA; CDR2 reads YSYEKL. The CDR3 has 15 amino acids. V was pared by 0 bases and J by 1 base, with 10 bases between. The CDR3 region has the DNA TGCGCCAGCAGCCAAGATCAGGCTAGTTCCTACGAGCAGTACTTC. Its translation is CASSQDQASSYEQYF.

In its sample, this clonotype was seen once. The chain employs TRBV15 and TRBJ1-2, with a possible D match to TRBD1 (5 bases). The CDR3 is made up of 14 amino acids. The V gene lost 5 bases and the J gene lost 0 bases, with 10 bases spanning the gap. The V gene's germline CDR1 is LNHNV and CDR2 YYDKDF (reference sequence). CDR3 in DNA: TGTGCCACCAGCCAGGGACCCGCTAACTATGGCTACACCTTC. Protein product: CATSQGPANYGYTF.

The rearrangement links TRBV4-3 to TRBJ1-2; maybe TRBD1 (6 bases). In germline, CDR1 is LGHNA, CDR2 YSLEER. This CDR3 is 14 amino acids long. The V gene lost 0 bases and the J gene lost 6 bases, with 11 bases spanning the gap. The CDR3 region is CASSQDGGAHGYTF. Written as DNA, the CDR3 is TGCGCCAGCAGCCAAGATGGGGGGGCCCATGGCTACACCTTC.

The chain combines TRBV7-9 with TRBJ1-2; D possibly corresponds to TRBD1 (5 bases). Germline V gene lookup returns CDR1 SEHNR and CDR2 FQNEAQ (reference sequence). This CDR3 is built from 13 residues. Trimming stripped 10 bases from V and 3 bases from J, with 15 bases between. In DNA form, the CDR3 reads TGTGCCACCCTGTGGGGGTCCGACTATGGCTACACCTTC. This codes for CATLWGSDYGYTF.

V usage is TRBV11-2 and J usage is TRBJ2-1, with D uncertain. V was pared by 5 bases and J by 9 bases, with 11 bases between. CDR3 size: 12 residues. Germline-derived CDR1 and CDR2 are SGHAT and FQNNGV. DNA for the CDR3: TGTGCCAGCAGCCCAGAGTCGATTGAGCAGTTCTTC. This translates into CASSPESIEQFF.

In this sample, this clonotype turned up a few times. The chain links TRBV27 to TRBJ2-7; D not certain. In germline, CDR1 is MNHEY, CDR2 SMNVEV (reference sequence). Trimming cost V 4 bases and J 2 bases, with 9 bases left between them. CDR3 size: 13 residues. The CDR3 reads CASSYAGPYEQYF. CDR3 nucleotide sequence: TGTGCCAGCAGTTACGCAGGCCCCTACGAGCAGTACTTC.

Only a few counts were recorded for this clonotype. The chain links TRBV12-3 or TRBV12-4 to TRBJ1-4; perhaps TRBD1 as D (5 bases). Trimming removed 3 bases at V and 13 bases at J, with 9 bases between. This CDR3 has 11 amino acids. CDR3 amino acids: CASSFSGRLFF. The CDR3 DNA reads TGTGCCAGCAGTTTCTCGGGGCGACTGTTTTTT.

The genes are TRBV10-3 and TRBJ2-1; D unclear. CDR3 size: 14 residues. Trimming stripped 0 bases from V and 12 bases from J, with 15 bases between. Germline CDR1 reads ENHRY; CDR2 reads SYGVKD. The CDR3 sequence is CAISESARATWQFF. Here the CDR3 DNA reads TGTGCCATCAGTGAGTCGGCTAGAGCAACCTGGCAGTTCTTC.

This rearrangement joins TRBV10-3 to TRBJ2-1; TRBD1 matches at 7 bases. This CDR3 contains 13 residues. The junction had 11 bases not matched to a gene; V was cut back by 6 bases and J by 12 bases. Germline-derived CDR1 and CDR2 are ENHRY and SYGVKD. The CDR3 region has the DNA TGTGCCATCAGGGGACAGTACGAGGATGTGCAGTTCTTC. Protein sequence: CAIRGQYEDVQFF.

This chain connects TRBV4-2 to TRBJ2-1; 9 bases align to TRBD2. This CDR3 has 16 residues. Unmatched junction bases numbered 8, after V lost 0 bases and J lost 8 bases. CDR1 LGHNA and CDR2 YNFKEQ come from the germline V gene. The chain's CDR3 is CASSQDLAGVRYEQFF. The CDR3 DNA reads TGTGCCAGCAGCCAAGACTTAGCGGGAGTTAGGTATGAGCAGTTCTTC.

The CDR3 sequence is CASSLLPGTSDYYEQYF. The CDR3 nucleotides are TGTGCCAGCAGCTTATTGCCCGGGACTAGCGATTACTACGAGCAGTACTTC. The V gene is TRBV7-2, the J gene TRBJ2-5, with TRBD2 matching 10 bases. Near its end, the DNA agrees better with TRBJ2-7, so the J call may be wrong. There are 17 residues in the CDR3. CDR1 is SGHTA and CDR2 is FQGNSA in the germline V gene.

This clonotype came up once. The chain is built from TRBV4-1 and TRBJ2-1; a weak D match, TRBD1 (5 bases). Germline CDR1 and CDR2: MGHRA and YSYEKL. V lost 0 bases and J 6 bases, leaving 15 bases between the germline ends. CDR3 length: 16 amino acids. CDR3 sequence: CASSQDTQGSFNEQFF. CDR3 DNA sequence: TGCGCCAGCAGCCAAGATACCCAGGGTTCTTTCAATGAGCAGTTCTTC.

This clonotype turned up a few times. V is TRBV6-2 or TRBV6-3 and J is TRBJ2-7; 9 bases line up with TRBD2. The closer fit of TRBJ2-1 to the DNA end suggests the J call may be wrong. The CDR3 extends over 14 amino acids. Germline-derived CDR1 and CDR2 are MNHEY and SVGEGT. CDR3 DNA: TGTGCCAGCAACCTAGCGGGAAGGGGCTATGAGCAGTTCTTC. Its translation is CASNLAGRGYEQFF.

V usage is TRBV21-1 and J usage is TRBJ1-4; TRBD1, as called in the table, went unchecked against the DNA. TRBV21-1 is reported as a pseudogene. The CDR3 covers 14 residues. The CDR3 DNA reads TGTGCCAGCAGCAACGAGGAGGGGGGAGAAAAACTGTTTTTT. Protein: CASSNEEGGEKLFF.

DNA of the CDR3: TGTGCCAGCAGCGACGTGGACGTGGGTACCTACGAGCAGTACTTC. This gives the protein CASSDVDVGTYEQYF. The J gene is TRBJ2-7, the V gene TRBV7-8; D uncertain. The V and J ends lost 5 bases and 2 bases respectively, with 16 bases between them. This CDR3 has 15 amino acids. In germline, CDR1 is SGHVS, CDR2 FQNEAQ.

The V and J genes are TRBV4-3 and TRBJ2-7; no definite D call. The CDR3 is 15 amino acids. V dropped 0 bases and J dropped 3 bases, with 12 bases sitting between them. Germline values: CDR1 LGHNA, CDR2 YSLEER. CDR3 protein: CASSQDNTARYEQYF. DNA of the CDR3: TGCGCCAGCAGCCAAGATAATACAGCCCGCTACGAGCAGTACTTC.

V usage is TRBV6-6 and J usage is TRBJ2-7, with 10 bases aligning to TRBD2. With the DNA end fitting TRBJ2-5 better, the J assignment may be wrong. The V gene's germline CDR1 is MNHNY and CDR2 SVGAGI (reference sequence). The CDR3 spans 15 residues. The CDR3 coding sequence is TGTGCCAGCAGTCCCGGGACTAGCGTTCGGGAGACCCAGTACTTC. This encodes CASSPGTSVRETQYF.

A single count supports this clonotype. The chain couples TRBV6-1 to TRBJ2-1; 7 nucleotides agree with TRBD1. The J call may be incorrect, as the DNA end agrees better with TRBJ2-7. The CDR3 runs 13 residues. Looked up from germline, CDR1 is MNHNS and CDR2 is SASEGT. The CDR3 coding sequence is TGTGCCAGCAAGACAACAGGGGCATACGAGCAGTACTTC. This sequence encodes CASKTTGAYEQYF.

V gene TRBV12-3 or TRBV12-4 combines with J gene TRBJ2-4; TRBD2 aligns across 10 bases. The DNA end is more similar to TRBJ2-7, so the J call may be wrong. The CDR3 loop spans 18 amino acids. This chain's CDR3 is CASSSALHQGTSEYEQYF. The CDR3 nucleotides read TGTGCCAGCAGTTCAGCCCTTCACCAAGGGACTAGCGAATACGAGCAGTACTTC.

The V and J genes are TRBV6-6 and TRBJ2-7, with D possibly TRBD2 on 7 matching bases. The CDR3 spans 15 residues. V was cut by 2 bases and J by 6 bases, with 17 bases left in between. Germline V CDR1 and CDR2: MNHNY, SVGAGI (reference sequence). This CDR3 reads CASSYEGGGPSEQYF. As DNA, the CDR3 is TGTGCCAGCAGTTACGAGGGGGGAGGGCCAAGCGAGCAGTACTTC.